This TCR beta chain is from a study of blood T cell repertoires in COVID-19. For the study at large: The United States, Italy and Spain provided the acute and convalescent COVID-19 samples. Sources were T cells, B-cell-depleted T cells, or PBMCs; the material itself was cDNA or gDNA.

Germline CDR1 is MNHEY and CDR2 is SVGAGI. The CDR3 has 15 amino acids. The V gene end was trimmed by 7 bases and the J gene end by 5 bases; junction bases not matched to a gene: 9. Original processing methods: For nucleated cells, counts were estimated from reference gene primer amplification. Clones were read by immunoSEQ multiplex PCR, and TCRdb kept only the in-frame ones, dropping some. The V and J calls and the clone size are those of that table, but D and trimming were determined from the DNA. The sample contains around 200,000 clones, approximately 84% of which appear only once. The sequence came from a man aged 45-65 years with active or convalescent COVID-19. The V and J genes are TRBV6-5 and TRBJ1-5, with 9 bases aligning to TRBD1. The sequenced material came from peripheral blood. The CDR3 here is CASKRDRAEDQPQHF. In DNA form, the CDR3 reads TGTGCCAGCAAAAGGGACAGGGCGGAGGATCAGCCCCAGCATTTT.